This TCR beta chain was sequenced during a study of T cells in Graves' hyperthyroidism and ophthalmopathy (dated by TCRdb to about 2019). Regarding the research as a whole: Peripheral blood samples were taken at the time of initial diagnosis, prior to any treatment. After blood sampling, hyperthyroidism patients were treated with methimazole at a starting dose of 30 mg daily, and ophthalmopathy patients were treated with high-dose intravenous methylprednisolone. To identify TCR V-J signatures that set the groups apart, the researchers used a discovery cohort of approximately 98 patients, made up of 43 with Graves' ophthalmopathy and some 60 with stable Graves' hyperthyroidism. The 100 or so discovery patients were divided at random into training and test sets in a 7:3 ratio. In about 6 Graves' hyperthyroidism patients, the study also compared T-cell repertoires from thyroid tissue with T-cell repertoires from blood. Prospective prediction of ophthalmopathy was tested in an independent validation cohort consisting of some 18 hyperthyroidism patients and more than 15 patients who later progressed to ophthalmopathy. The paper reports TCR Vbeta CDR3 sequencing of over 130 peripheral blood samples: fewer than 50 ophthalmopathy, fewer than 85 hyperthyroidism and 17 progressor patients. General study outcomes and caveats: Most expanded thyroid clonotypes (frequency above 0.001) were also detected in blood, suggesting blood repertoires may reflect thyroid immune responses. A model built on a 13 V-J signature distinguished ophthalmopathy from stable hyperthyroidism, reaching about 88% sensitivity and under 84% specificity in cross-validation and 80%/75% in testing. During validation, the model predicted progression to ophthalmopathy a median of around 6 months ahead of onset, with around 71% sensitivity and 72% to 80% specificity. No statistical method was used to fix the sample size in advance, and group allocation was not hidden from the investigators.

Ophthalmopathy patients had moderately to severely active disease, Clinical Activity Score of at least 3, NOSPECS grade of at least 4, and duration under 3 months. Patients with uncontrolled infections, other autoimmune diseases, pregnancy or lactation were excluded. Diagnoses were established on the basis of clinical symptoms, serum thyroxine and TRAb, thyroid ultrasound, and orbital computed tomography. PBMCs were isolated from about 9.1 ml of fresh peripheral blood by Ficoll-Paque density gradient centrifugation. Trizol reagent was used to extract total RNA, and RNA quality was then checked on an Agilent 2100 Bioanalyzer. This clonotype came up many times. The clone's antigen remains unknown. Nothing much larger sits one base from this clone, and base qualities are not available. Amplification of TCR beta CDR3 regions was carried out from RNA transcripts. For the first round of RT-PCR on the TCR CDR3, the HTBI primer set was used together with the Qiagen OneStep RT-PCR kit. A second multiplex PCR round built the libraries, followed by size selection and purification. The libraries were sequenced on an Illumina HiSeq2000 using paired-end 100 bp reads. As for how the authors treated the data: Raw data were processed with SOAPnuke, discarding reads with adapters, uncalled bases, mean Phred below 15, or no exact constant-primer or identifier match. High-quality paired reads were merged with COPE v1.2.5, and unique nucleotide sequences were defined as clonotypes. MiTCR v1.1 was used to align clonotypes to the IMGT TRBV, TRBD and TRBJ reference segments. Analysis was restricted to V-J combinations with a frequency above 0.0001, which covered just over 98% of repertoires. The TCS score was defined as the ratio of F50 (clonal expansion) to E x V (chaos), calculated using BLOSUM62-based TCRdist between CDR3 peptides within each V-J. Welch's t-statistics and random forest reduced around 510 V-J features to under 15, which were used in a naive Bayes classifier (R e1071). TCRdb redid the processing of the public reads, applying fastp at Q25 and MiXCR, and retained in-frame beta chains. Records with the same CDR3 protein are collapsed into one entry carrying the most frequent genes and DNA. The V and J calls follow TCRdb's processing rather than the paper's. The sample table holds approximately 690,000 distinct CDR3 sequences, of which about 14% were seen once. The ten largest clones add up to around 12% of the sample.

The germline V gene supplies CDR1 KGHSH and CDR2 LQKENI. V and J are trimmed by 8 bases and 4 bases, and the gene matches miss 7 bases of the junction. Inclusive of the bounding cysteine and phenylalanine, the CDR3 is 14 residues long. Only the CDR3 part of the read is kept: 42 bases, read in frame from the first base. The sample consisted of blood. The receptor comes from a woman aged 45 to 65 with Graves' ophthalmopathy. This sequence uses TRBV18 and TRBJ2-7; TRBD1 matches 11 bases in the middle. The CDR3: CASSPGTGGYEQYF. The nucleotide sequence is given as TGTGCCAGCAGCCCCGGGACAGGGGGTTACGAGCAGTACTTC.